This T cell receptor (beta chain) stems from a study of blood T cells in healthy people across ages. General observations from the study: It was not possible, with unsorted PBMCs, to conclusively compare naive and antigen-experienced cells. Both naive CD4+ cell counts and diversity were greater in long-lived donors than in aged donors.

Concerning this clonotype itself: Its antigen is not known.

Together with a sample-barcoded 5' primer, a J-beta primer mix was included in a second PCR lasting roughly 6 to 12 cycles. Every sample gave at least 3 million paired-end reads containing CDR3. Using its own MiXCR run on the 5' RACE reads, TCRdb lists one record per CDR3 protein. The data contain around 800,000 distinct CDR3 sequences, about 48% of them singletons. This sequence was found in a man older than 75 in good health. The sample taken for sequencing was blood.

CDR3 sequence: CSTPDFRQGLADTQYF. CDR3 in DNA: TGCAGTACACCCGATTTTCGACAGGGCTTGGCAGATACGCAGTATTTT. The chain joins TRBV20-1 to TRBJ2-3; 7 bases map to TRBD1. Germline V gives CDR1 DFQATT, CDR2 SNEGSKA (reference sequence). V lost 8 bases, J lost 4 bases, and 18 bases stayed unmatched. The CDR3 consists of 16 residues.